A selection of T cell receptor beta chains follows, all from one sample in a study of response to subunit inactivated influenza vaccine. TCRdb passed the RT-PCR reads through MiXCR, listing each CDR3 protein once. The sample lists about 620,000 distinct CDR3 sequences, around 10% occurring once. These data are also associated with another study on T cells expressing NK-cell markers.

The specimen comprised PBMCs from blood, sampled on the day of vaccination. These receptors all come from a man aged 50-60 years who received an inactivated influenza vaccine. Both conserved end residues are part of each CDR3. Fields, in order: clone size, J gene, V gene, CDR3 length, D gene, CDR3 DNA, CDR3 protein. D genes are given only for firm matches. Size tells how often a clone was seen (once, few, many) or the class of an expanded clone, and some rows leave it out.

clone size: many; J gene: TRBJ2-3; V gene: TRBV5-5; CDR3 length: 15; D gene: TRBD2; CDR3 DNA: TGTGCCAGCTTCCCACTAGCGGGGTACACAGATACGCAGTATTTT; CDR3 protein: CASFPLAGYTDTQYF
clone size: few; J gene: TRBJ1-2; V gene: TRBV11-2; CDR3 length: 15; D gene: -; CDR3 DNA: TGTGCCAGCAGCTTAGATTGGAGTAGTAACTATGGCTACACCTTC; CDR3 protein: CASSLDWSSNYGYTF
clone size: few; J gene: TRBJ2-1; V gene: TRBV20-1; CDR3 length: 13; D gene: -; CDR3 DNA: TGCAGTGCCGATGGGACTGTATACAATGAGCAGTTCTTC; CDR3 protein: CSADGTVYNEQFF
clone size: few; J gene: TRBJ2-1; V gene: TRBV4-3; CDR3 length: 15; D gene: TRBD1; CDR3 DNA: TGCGCCAGCAGCCAAGATAGTGGGACAGGGGTCGAGCAGTTCTTC; CDR3 protein: CASSQDSGTGVEQFF
clone size: -; J gene: TRBJ2-5; V gene: TRBV20-1; CDR3 length: 13; D gene: -; CDR3 DNA: TGCAGTGCTAGAGATCAGGTCGGAGAGACCCAGTACTTC; CDR3 protein: CSARDQVGETQYF
clone size: few; J gene: TRBJ2-7; V gene: TRBV7-2; CDR3 length: 16; D gene: -; CDR3 DNA: TGTGCCAGCAGCCGACCTCCCGGGACGCTATCCTACGAGCAGTACTTC; CDR3 protein: CASSRPPGTLSYEQYF
clone size: -; J gene: TRBJ2-4; V gene: TRBV5-1; CDR3 length: 20; D gene: -; CDR3 DNA: TGCGCCAGCAGCTTGGAGAGGTCAGGGGCAAGCCCCTTAGCCAAAAACATTCAGTACTTC; CDR3 protein: CASSLERSGASPLAKNIQYF
clone size: -; J gene: TRBJ2-6; V gene: TRBV5-1; CDR3 length: 15; D gene: -; CDR3 DNA: TGCGCCAGCAGCTTGGCAAACTCTGGGGCCAACGTCCTGACTTTC; CDR3 protein: CASSLANSGANVLTF
clone size: -; J gene: TRBJ2-7; V gene: TRBV12-3/TRBV12-4; CDR3 length: 14; D gene: TRBD2; CDR3 DNA: TGTGCCAGCAGTCTCCTTCAGCGGGGTTACGAGCAGTACTTC; CDR3 protein: CASSLLQRGYEQYF
clone size: few; J gene: TRBJ1-4; V gene: TRBV7-8; CDR3 length: 17; D gene: -; CDR3 DNA: TGTGCCAGCAGCTTAGAATTTCCCCGGACGTACAGTGAAAAACTGTTTTTT; CDR3 protein: CASSLEFPRTYSEKLFF
clone size: few; J gene: TRBJ2-1; V gene: TRBV5-1; CDR3 length: 17; D gene: TRBD2; CDR3 DNA: TGCGCCAGCAGCTTGGCCCAATTAGCGGGGGTCTACAATGAGCAGTTCTTC; CDR3 protein: CASSLAQLAGVYNEQFF
clone size: few; J gene: TRBJ2-5; V gene: TRBV5-1; CDR3 length: 16; D gene: TRBD2; CDR3 DNA: TGCGCCAGCAGCTTCGGAGCGGGGGGGAACCAAGAGACCCAGTACTTC; CDR3 protein: CASSFGAGGNQETQYF
clone size: few; J gene: TRBJ2-1; V gene: TRBV12-3/TRBV12-4; CDR3 length: 15; D gene: -; CDR3 DNA: TGTGCCAGCAGTTTGGGACATCCGGACTACAATGAGCAGTTCTTC; CDR3 protein: CASSLGHPDYNEQFF
clone size: few; J gene: TRBJ1-2; V gene: TRBV29-1; CDR3 length: 12; D gene: -; CDR3 DNA: TGCAGCGCCCAAGACGCTAACTATGGCTACACCTTC; CDR3 protein: CSAQDANYGYTF
clone size: few; J gene: TRBJ2-1; V gene: TRBV4-3; CDR3 length: 15; D gene: TRBD1; CDR3 DNA: TGCGCCAGCAGCCAAGAGGACAGGGGAGGCAATGAGCAGTTCTTC; CDR3 protein: CASSQEDRGGNEQFF
clone size: -; J gene: TRBJ2-7; V gene: TRBV7-2; CDR3 length: 15; D gene: -; CDR3 DNA: TGTGCCAGCAGATACCAAGGGTCAGTCTCCTACGAGCAGTACTTC; CDR3 protein: CASRYQGSVSYEQYF
clone size: few; J gene: TRBJ2-5; V gene: TRBV3-1; CDR3 length: 16; D gene: -; CDR3 DNA: TGTGCCAGCAGCCGGGGACGGGGGCGCCTACAAGAGACCCAGTACTTC; CDR3 protein: CASSRGRGRLQETQYF
clone size: few; J gene: TRBJ2-2; V gene: TRBV9; CDR3 length: 16; D gene: TRBD2; CDR3 DNA: TGTGCCAGCAGCGGCCCCGGGACTAGCAACACCGGGGAGCTGTTTTTT; CDR3 protein: CASSGPGTSNTGELFF
clone size: many; J gene: TRBJ1-5; V gene: TRBV28; CDR3 length: 14; D gene: TRBD1; CDR3 DNA: TGTGCCAGCAGTCCAGGACAGGTCAATCAGCCCCAGCATTTT; CDR3 protein: CASSPGQVNQPQHF
clone size: many; J gene: TRBJ2-7; V gene: TRBV2; CDR3 length: 14; D gene: -; CDR3 DNA: TGTGCCAGCAGTCCGGGACTCTACCTCTACGAGCAGTACTTC; CDR3 protein: CASSPGLYLYEQYF
clone size: many; J gene: TRBJ2-1; V gene: TRBV7-9; CDR3 length: 13; D gene: -; CDR3 DNA: TGTGCCAGCAGGCGGGGTCCCTACAATGAGCAGTTCTTC; CDR3 protein: CASRRGPYNEQFF
clone size: few; J gene: TRBJ2-1; V gene: TRBV19; CDR3 length: 11; D gene: -; CDR3 DNA: TGTGCCAGTAGTATTGGCGGGCCGCAGTTCTTC; CDR3 protein: CASSIGGPQFF
clone size: few; J gene: TRBJ2-5; V gene: TRBV4-3; CDR3 length: 16; D gene: -; CDR3 DNA: TGCGCCAGCAGCCAAGAGTCTAATAACCCCCGGGAGACCCAGTACTTC; CDR3 protein: CASSQESNNPRETQYF
clone size: -; J gene: TRBJ1-2; V gene: TRBV6-5; CDR3 length: 14; D gene: -; CDR3 DNA: TGTGCCAGCAGTTACTCGAGGCAGCTCGGTGGCTACACCTTC; CDR3 protein: CASSYSRQLGGYTF
clone size: -; J gene: TRBJ2-2; V gene: TRBV2; CDR3 length: 15; D gene: TRBD2; CDR3 DNA: TGTGCCAGCAGTGATATGACTAGCGGGACCGGGGAGCTGTTTTTT; CDR3 protein: CASSDMTSGTGELFF
clone size: -; J gene: TRBJ1-5; V gene: TRBV28; CDR3 length: 15; D gene: -; CDR3 DNA: TGTGCCAGCAGTTTCCTAGACAGGAATAATCAGCCCCAGCATTTT; CDR3 protein: CASSFLDRNNQPQHF
clone size: few; J gene: TRBJ1-3; V gene: TRBV5-5; CDR3 length: 16; D gene: -; CDR3 DNA: TGTGCCAGCAGCGCCCCCGGGACATCCTCTGGAAACACCATATATTTT; CDR3 protein: CASSAPGTSSGNTIYF
clone size: many; J gene: TRBJ2-7; V gene: TRBV29-1; CDR3 length: 13; D gene: -; CDR3 DNA: TGCAGCGTTGAGTTAATGGAGACCTACGAGCAGTACTTC; CDR3 protein: CSVELMETYEQYF
clone size: few; J gene: TRBJ2-5; V gene: TRBV7-9; CDR3 length: 16; D gene: TRBD2; CDR3 DNA: TGTGCCAGCAGCCCCCGACTAGCGGGGTCCCAAGAGACCCAGTACTTC; CDR3 protein: CASSPRLAGSQETQYF
clone size: -; J gene: TRBJ2-7; V gene: TRBV20-1; CDR3 length: 13; D gene: TRBD1; CDR3 DNA: TGCAGTGCAAGGGGGCGTTTTCTCGAAGAGCAGTACTTC; CDR3 protein: CSARGRFLEEQYF
clone size: -; J gene: TRBJ2-1; V gene: TRBV4-3; CDR3 length: 15; D gene: TRBD2; CDR3 DNA: TGCGCCAGCAGCCAACTAGCGGACCCGTACAATGAGCAGTTCTTC; CDR3 protein: CASSQLADPYNEQFF